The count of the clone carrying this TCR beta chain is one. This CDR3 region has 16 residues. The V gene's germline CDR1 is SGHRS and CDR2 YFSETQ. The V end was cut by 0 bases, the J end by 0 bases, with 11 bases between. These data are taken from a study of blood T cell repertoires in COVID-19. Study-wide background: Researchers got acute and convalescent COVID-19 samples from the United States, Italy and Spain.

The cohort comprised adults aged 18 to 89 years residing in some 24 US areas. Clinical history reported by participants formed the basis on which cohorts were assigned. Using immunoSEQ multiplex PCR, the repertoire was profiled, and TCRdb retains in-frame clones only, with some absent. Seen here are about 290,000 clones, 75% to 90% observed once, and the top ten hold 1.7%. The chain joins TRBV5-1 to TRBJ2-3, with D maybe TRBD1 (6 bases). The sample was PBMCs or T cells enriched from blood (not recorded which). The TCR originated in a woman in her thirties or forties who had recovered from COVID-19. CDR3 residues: CASSLGTETSTDTQYF. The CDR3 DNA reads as TGCGCCAGCAGCTTGGGGACAGAAACTAGCACAGATACGCAGTATTTT.